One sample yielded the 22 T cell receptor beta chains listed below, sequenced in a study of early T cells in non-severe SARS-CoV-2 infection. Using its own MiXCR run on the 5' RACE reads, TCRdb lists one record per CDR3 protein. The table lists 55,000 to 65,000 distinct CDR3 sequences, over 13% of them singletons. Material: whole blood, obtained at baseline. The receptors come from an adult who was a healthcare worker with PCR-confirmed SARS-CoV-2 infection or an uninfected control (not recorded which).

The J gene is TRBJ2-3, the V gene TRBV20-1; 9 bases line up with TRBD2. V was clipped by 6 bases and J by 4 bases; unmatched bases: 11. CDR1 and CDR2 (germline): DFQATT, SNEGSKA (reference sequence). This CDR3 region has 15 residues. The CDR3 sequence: CSARPGLASADTQYF. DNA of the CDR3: TGCAGTGCCCGCCCGGGACTAGCTTCCGCAGATACGCAGTATTTT.

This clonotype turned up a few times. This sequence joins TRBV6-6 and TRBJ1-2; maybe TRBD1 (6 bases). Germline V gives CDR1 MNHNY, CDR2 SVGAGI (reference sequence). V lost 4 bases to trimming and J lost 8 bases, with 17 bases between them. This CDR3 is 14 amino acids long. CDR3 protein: CASSSVDRRRGYTF. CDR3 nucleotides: TGTGCCAGCAGTTCCGTAGACAGGCGCCGAGGCTACACCTTC.

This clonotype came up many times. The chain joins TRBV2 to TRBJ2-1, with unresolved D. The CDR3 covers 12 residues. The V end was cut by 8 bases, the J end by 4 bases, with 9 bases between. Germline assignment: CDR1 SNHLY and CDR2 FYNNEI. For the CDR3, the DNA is TGTGCCAGCGTTGCTTCTTACAATGAGCAGTTCTTC. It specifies CASVASYNEQFF.

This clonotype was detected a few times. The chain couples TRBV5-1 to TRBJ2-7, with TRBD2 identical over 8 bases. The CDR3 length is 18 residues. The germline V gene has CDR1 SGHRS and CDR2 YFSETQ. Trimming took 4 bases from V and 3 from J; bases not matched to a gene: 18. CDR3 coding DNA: TGCGCCAGCAGCCCTACTACTAGCGGAATTAGAATGGGCTACGAGCAGTACTTC. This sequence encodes CASSPTTSGIRMGYEQYF.

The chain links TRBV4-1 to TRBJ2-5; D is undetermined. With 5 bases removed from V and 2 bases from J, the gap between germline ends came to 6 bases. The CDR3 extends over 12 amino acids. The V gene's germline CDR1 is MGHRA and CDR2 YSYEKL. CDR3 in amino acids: CASSSAQETQYF. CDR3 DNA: TGCGCCAGCAGCAGTGCACAAGAGACCCAGTACTTC.

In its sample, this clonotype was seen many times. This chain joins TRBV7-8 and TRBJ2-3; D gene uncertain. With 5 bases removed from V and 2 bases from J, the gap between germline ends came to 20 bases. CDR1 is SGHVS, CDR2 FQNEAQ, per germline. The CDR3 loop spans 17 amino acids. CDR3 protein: CASSRHLRWGDTDTQYF. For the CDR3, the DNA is TGTGCCAGCAGCCGACACCTACGGTGGGGTGACACAGATACGCAGTATTTT.

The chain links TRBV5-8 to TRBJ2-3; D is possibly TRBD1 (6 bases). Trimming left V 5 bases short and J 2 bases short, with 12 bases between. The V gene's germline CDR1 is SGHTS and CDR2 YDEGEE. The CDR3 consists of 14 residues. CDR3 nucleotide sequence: TGTGCCAGCAGACCCACAGGGTCCACAGATACGCAGTATTTT. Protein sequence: CASRPTGSTDTQYF.

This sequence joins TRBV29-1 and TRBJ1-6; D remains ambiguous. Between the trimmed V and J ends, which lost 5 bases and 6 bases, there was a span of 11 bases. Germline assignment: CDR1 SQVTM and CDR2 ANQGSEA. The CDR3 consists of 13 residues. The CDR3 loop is CSVLEDFNSPLHF. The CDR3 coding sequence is TGCAGCGTTCTCGAGGATTTTAATTCACCCCTCCACTTT. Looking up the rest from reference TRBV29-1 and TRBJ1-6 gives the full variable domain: SAVISQKPSRDICQRGTSLTIQCQVDSQVTMMFWYRQQPGQSLTLIATANQGSEATYESGFVIDKFPISRPNLTFSTLTVSNMSPEDSSIYLCSVLEDFNSPLHFGNGTRLTVT.

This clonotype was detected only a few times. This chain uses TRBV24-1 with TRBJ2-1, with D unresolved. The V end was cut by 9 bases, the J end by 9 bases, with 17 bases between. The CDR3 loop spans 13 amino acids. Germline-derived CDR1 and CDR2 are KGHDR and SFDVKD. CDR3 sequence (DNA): TGTGCCACCCAATCGGAGAAACGCGGTGAGCAGTTCTTC. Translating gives CATQSEKRGEQFF.

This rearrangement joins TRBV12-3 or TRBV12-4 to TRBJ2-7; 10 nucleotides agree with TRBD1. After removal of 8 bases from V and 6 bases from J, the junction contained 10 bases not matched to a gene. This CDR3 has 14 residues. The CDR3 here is CASGTGTGVLEQYF. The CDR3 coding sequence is TGTGCCAGCGGGACCGGGACAGGGGTTCTCGAGCAGTACTTC.

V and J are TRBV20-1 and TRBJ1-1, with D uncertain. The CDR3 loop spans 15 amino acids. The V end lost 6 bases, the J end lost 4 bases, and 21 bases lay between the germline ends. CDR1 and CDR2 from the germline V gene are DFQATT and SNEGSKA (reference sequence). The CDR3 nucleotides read TGCAGTGCCAGTTTCGGGTCCCAGAGCACCACTGAAGCTTTCTTT. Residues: CSASFGSQSTTEAFF.

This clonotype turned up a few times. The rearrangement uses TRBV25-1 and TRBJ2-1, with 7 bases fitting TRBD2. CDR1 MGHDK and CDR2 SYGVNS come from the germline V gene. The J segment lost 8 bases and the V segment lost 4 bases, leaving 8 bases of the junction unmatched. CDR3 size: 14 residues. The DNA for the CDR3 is TGTGCCAGCAGTGCCCTACTAGCGCACGATGAGCAGTTCTTC. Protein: CASSALLAHDEQFF.

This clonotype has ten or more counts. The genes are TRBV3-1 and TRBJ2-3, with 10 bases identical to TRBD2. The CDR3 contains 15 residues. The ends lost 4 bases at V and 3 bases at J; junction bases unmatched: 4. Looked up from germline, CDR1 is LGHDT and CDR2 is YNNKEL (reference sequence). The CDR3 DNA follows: TGTGCCAGCAGCCCGCCGGGACTAGCGACAGATACGCAGTATTTT. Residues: CASSPPGLATDTQYF.

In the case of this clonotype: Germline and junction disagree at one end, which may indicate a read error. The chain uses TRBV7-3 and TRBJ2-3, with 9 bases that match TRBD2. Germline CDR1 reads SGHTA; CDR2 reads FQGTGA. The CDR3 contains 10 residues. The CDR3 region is CASSSPSGDF. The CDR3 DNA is TGTGCCAGCAGCTCTCCTAGCGGGGATTTT.

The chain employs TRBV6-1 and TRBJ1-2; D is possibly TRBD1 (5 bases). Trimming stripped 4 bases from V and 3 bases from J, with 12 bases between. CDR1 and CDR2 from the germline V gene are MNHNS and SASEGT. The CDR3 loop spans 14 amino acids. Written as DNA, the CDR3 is TGTGCCAGCAGTGGAACCGGGACGTACTATGGCTACACCTTC. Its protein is CASSGTGTYYGYTF.

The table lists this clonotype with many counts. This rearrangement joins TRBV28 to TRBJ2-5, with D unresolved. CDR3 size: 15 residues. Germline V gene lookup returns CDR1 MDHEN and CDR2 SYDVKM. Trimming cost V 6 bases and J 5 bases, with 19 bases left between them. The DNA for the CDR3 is TGTGCCAGCAGCCCTCTGGCGAAAGCATATGAGACCCAGTACTTC. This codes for CASSPLAKAYETQYF. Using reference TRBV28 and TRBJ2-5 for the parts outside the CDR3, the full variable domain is DVKVTQSSRYLVKRTGEKVFLECVQDMDHENMFWYRQDPGLGLRLIYFSYDVKMKEKGDIPEGYSVSREKKERFSLILESASTNQTSMYLCASSPLAKAYETQYFGPGTRLLVL.

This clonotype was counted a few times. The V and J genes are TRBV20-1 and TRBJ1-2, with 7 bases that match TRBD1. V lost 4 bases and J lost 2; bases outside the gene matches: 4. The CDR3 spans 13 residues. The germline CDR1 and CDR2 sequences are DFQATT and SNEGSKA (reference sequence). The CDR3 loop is CSATDRVNYGYTF. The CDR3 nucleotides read TGCAGTGCTACTGACAGGGTAAACTATGGCTACACCTTC.

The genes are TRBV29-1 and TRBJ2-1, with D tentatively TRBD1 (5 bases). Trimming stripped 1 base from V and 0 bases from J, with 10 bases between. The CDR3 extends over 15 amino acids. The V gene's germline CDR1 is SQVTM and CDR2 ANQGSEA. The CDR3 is CSVEGRTSSYNEQFF. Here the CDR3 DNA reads TGCAGCGTTGAAGGTCGGACAAGCTCCTACAATGAGCAGTTCTTC.

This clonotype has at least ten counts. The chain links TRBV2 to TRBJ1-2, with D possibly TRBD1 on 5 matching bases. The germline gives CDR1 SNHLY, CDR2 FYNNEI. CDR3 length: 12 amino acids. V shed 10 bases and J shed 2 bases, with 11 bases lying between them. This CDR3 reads CATPEGNYGYTF. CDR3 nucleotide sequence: TGTGCCACCCCCGAGGGGAACTATGGCTACACCTTC.

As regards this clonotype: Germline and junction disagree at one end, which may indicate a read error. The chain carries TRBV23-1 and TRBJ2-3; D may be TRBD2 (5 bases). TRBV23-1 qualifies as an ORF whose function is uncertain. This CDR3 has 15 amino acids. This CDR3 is CASSLSGSRTDTQYF. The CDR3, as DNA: TGCGCCAGCAGTCTGAGCGGATCACGCACAGACACGCAGTATTTT.

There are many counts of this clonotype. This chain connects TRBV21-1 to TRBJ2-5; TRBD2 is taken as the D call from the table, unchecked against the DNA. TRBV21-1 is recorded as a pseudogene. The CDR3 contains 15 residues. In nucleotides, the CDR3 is TGTGCCAGCAGCAAGCGGGAGGCACCACAAGAGACCCAGTACTTC. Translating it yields CASSKREAPQETQYF.

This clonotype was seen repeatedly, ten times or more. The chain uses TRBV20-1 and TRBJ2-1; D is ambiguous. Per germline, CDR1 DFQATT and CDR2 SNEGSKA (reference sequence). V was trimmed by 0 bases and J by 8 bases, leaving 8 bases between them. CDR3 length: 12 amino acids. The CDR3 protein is CSAREMGYEQFF. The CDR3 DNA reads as TGCAGTGCTAGAGAGATGGGGTATGAGCAGTTCTTC.